The present T cell receptor (beta chain) was sequenced within a study of radiotherapy plus CTLA-4 blockade in lung cancer. Generated by immunoSEQ multiplex PCR, the TCRdb table keeps only in-frame clones and is missing some. Among more than 95,000 clones listed, more than 65% were seen once. V was clipped by 4 bases and J by 0 bases, with 13 bases between them. The CDR3 is made up of 16 amino acids. Germline V gene data show CDR1 as LGHNA and CDR2 as YNFKEQ. The receptor's source is a human donor with non-small cell lung cancer who had a partial response to radiotherapy plus ipilimumab. The material was peripheral blood, obtained from a patient treated with radiotherapy plus ipilimumab. This chain uses TRBV4-2 with TRBJ1-3; D is possibly TRBD1 (6 bases). This CDR3 is CASSPQGQFSGNTIYF. CDR3 sequence (DNA): TGTGCCAGCAGCCCCCAAGGACAGTTCTCTGGAAACACCATATATTTT.